This TCR beta chain was identified during a study of OX40 agonist ivuxolimab in advanced cancers. Study as a whole: Of the participants, roughly 40% had some prior anti-PD-1, anti-PD-L1 or anti-CTLA-4 therapy, which was allowed. There were three patients with partial responses, one having hepatocellular carcinoma and two cutaneous melanoma.

Using immunoSEQ multiplex PCR, the repertoire was profiled, and TCRdb retains in-frame clones only, with some absent. The table has 40,000 to 55,000 clones, about 85% seen once. Remarks on this clone: Its cognate antigen is unknown.

General study points: CD4+ and CD8+ T cells in blood underwent clonal expansion by week 6 at 0.1 to 3.0 mg/kg.

V lost 0 bases to trimming and J lost 4 bases, with 13 bases between them. This CDR3 is 15 amino acids long. Germline V gene data show CDR1 as SGHAT and CDR2 as FQNNGV. Sampling of blood occurred at baseline, cycle 4 day 1, and cycle 7 day 1. This chain joins TRBV11-2 and TRBJ2-7, with D possibly TRBD2 on 5 matching bases. This specimen was CD4+ or CD8+ T cells sorted from blood, taken in a trial of the OX40 agonist ivuxolimab. The origin of this receptor is an adult with an advanced solid tumor such as melanoma, head and neck, liver or kidney cancer. The CDR3 region is CASSLEALRGYEQYF. The CDR3 DNA reads TGTGCCAGCAGCTTAGAGGCCCTCCGGGGATACGAGCAGTACTTC.